This is a list of T cell receptor beta chains from one sample in a study of response to subunit inactivated influenza vaccine. TCRdb reprocessed the RT-PCR reads with MiXCR, giving one entry per CDR3 protein. The profile covers hundreds of thousands of distinct CDR3 sequences, with 16% appearing a single time and 2.5% to 3.5% taken by the ten largest. This specimen consisted of CD4+ T cells sorted from PBMCs, obtained 23 months after vaccination. These receptors originate from a man in his fifties or sixties who received an inactivated influenza vaccine. Both conserved end residues are part of each CDR3. The D gene is left open where the match is weak. Clone sizes are given selectively: once, few, many, or a class where the clone is expanded.

clone_size j_call v_call d_call cdr3_nt cdr3_aa
NA TRBJ1-2 TRBV20-1 NA TGCAGTGCTAGATCTGGGATTGGCTACACCTTC CSARSGIGYTF
few TRBJ1-2 TRBV29-1 TRBD1 TGCAGCGTAGCAGGGGGCAGCTATGGCTACACCTTC CSVAGGSYGYTF
NA TRBJ2-2 TRBV3-1 NA TGTGCCAGCAGCCAATCCCCAGGGGCCCCCGGGGAGCTGTTTTTT CASSQSPGAPGELFF
many TRBJ2-7 TRBV20-1 NA TGCAGTGCTTCAGGACAGACGTACGAGCAGTACTTC CSASGQTYEQYF
NA TRBJ1-5 TRBV20-1 TRBD1 TGCAGTGCTAGGACGGGGACAGGTCCTCAGCCCCAGCATTTT CSARTGTGPQPQHF
many TRBJ1-1 TRBV5-1 NA TGCGCCAGCAGCCAACAGACAGGTTGGAAAGACACTGAAGCTTTCTTT CASSQQTGWKDTEAFF
NA TRBJ2-2 TRBV5-1 NA TGCGCCAGCAGCTTGGAACGGCCGAACACCGGGGAGCTGTTTTTT CASSLERPNTGELFF
many TRBJ2-3 TRBV10-3 NA TGTGCCAGTACAGGGATTTACACAGATACGCAGTATTTT CASTGIYTDTQYF
few TRBJ2-2 TRBV11-2 NA TGTGCCAGCAGCTTAGACGGGGAGCTGTTTTTT CASSLDGELFF
NA TRBJ2-7 TRBV3-1 TRBD1 TGTGCCAGCAGCCAAGCACTGACAGGGTCCTACGAGCAGTACTTC CASSQALTGSYEQYF
few TRBJ2-2 TRBV3-2 NA TGTGCCAGCAGCCGATACTTAATACAGGGGTCCGGGACCGGGGAGCTGTTTTTT CASSRYLIQGSGTGELFF
NA TRBJ2-2 TRBV7-9 NA TGTGCCAGCAGCAGTCAAACAGGGTCCGGGGAGCTGTTTTTT CASSSQTGSGELFF
NA TRBJ2-1 TRBV20-1 NA TGCAGTGCTAGAGCGGTAGTGTCTTACGATGAGCAGTTCTTC CSARAVVSYDEQFF
many TRBJ2-3 TRBV20-1 NA TGCAGTGCTCCGACACGGGCAGATACGCAGTATTTT CSAPTRADTQYF
NA TRBJ2-5 TRBV5-1 NA TGCGCCAGCAGCTTGCCCGAAAAGACCCAGTACTTC CASSLPEKTQYF
few TRBJ2-7 TRBV19 NA TGTGCCACCACCATCAGCCAGGGAACCGAGCAGTACTTC CATTISQGTEQYF
few TRBJ1-2 TRBV5-1 NA TGCGCCAGCAGCTGGGACCCATCCTATGGCTACACCTTC CASSWDPSYGYTF
NA TRBJ1-4 TRBV5-1 NA TGCGCCAGCAGCAAGGGTCCTAATGAAAAACTGTTTTTT CASSKGPNEKLFF
NA TRBJ2-2 TRBV4-2 NA TGTGCCAGCAGCCAAGATATCGGCGGCAGGGCCACCGGGGAGCTGTTTTTT CASSQDIGGRATGELFF
NA TRBJ2-2 TRBV14 TRBD1 TGTGCCAGCAGCCAGGGACAGGGTTTTGTGAACACCGGGGAGCTGTTTTTT CASSQGQGFVNTGELFF
NA TRBJ2-5 TRBV6-2/TRBV6-3 TRBD2 TGTGCCAGCAGTCAGGACCGGACTAGCGGGCGAGAGACCCAGTACTTC CASSQDRTSGRETQYF
NA TRBJ2-7 TRBV7-9 TRBD2 TGTGCCAGCAGCTTAATCCGGGAGGGAGGCGAGCAGTACTTC CASSLIREGGEQYF
NA TRBJ2-1 TRBV3-1 NA TGTGCCAGCAGCAGCAGGGACCATAGCTCCTACAATGAGCAGTTCTTC CASSSRDHSSYNEQFF
NA TRBJ1-6 TRBV28 NA TGTGCCACCAACCGTATTGACAGTTATAATTCACCCCTCCACTTT CATNRIDSYNSPLHF
few TRBJ1-1 TRBV20-1 NA TGCAGTGCTAGAGAATGGCCTCTAAGTGACACTGAAGCTTTCTTT CSAREWPLSDTEAFF
NA TRBJ2-2 TRBV18 TRBD2 TGTGCCAGCTCACCTCCGGGACTAGCGGTGAACACCGGGGAGCTGTTTTTT CASSPPGLAVNTGELFF
NA TRBJ2-7 TRBV20-1 TRBD1 TGCAGTGCTGAGGACAGGGTTAAATACGAGCAGTACTTC CSAEDRVKYEQYF
few TRBJ1-2 TRBV3-1 NA TGTGCCAGCAGCCCGGGCCCGTATGGCTACACCTTC CASSPGPYGYTF
few TRBJ1-2 TRBV5-1 TRBD1 TGCGCCAGCAGCTTACGACAGGGGGGCGGTGGCTACACCTTC CASSLRQGGGGYTF
NA TRBJ2-7 TRBV15 TRBD1 TGTGCCACCAGCACCGGGACAGGGCACTACGAGCAGTACTTC CATSTGTGHYEQYF
NA TRBJ2-5 TRBV20-1 TRBD1 TGCAGTGCGACGAGCTTGGGACAGGGGGTCGGGGAGACCCAGTACTTC CSATSLGQGVGETQYF
NA TRBJ1-1 TRBV30 NA TGTGCCTGGAGCAGAACAGGGAACACTGAAGCTTTCTTT CAWSRTGNTEAFF
few TRBJ2-7 TRBV7-9 TRBD2 TGTGCCAGCAGCCCCGTAGCGGGGATCGAGCAGTACTTC CASSPVAGIEQYF
few TRBJ2-3 TRBV10-3 NA TGTGCCATCAGTGAGGGGAAGAGGGTCACAGATACGCAGTATTTT CAISEGKRVTDTQYF
NA TRBJ2-3 TRBV20-1 NA TGCAGTGCTCGCCCCTTGGGGACAGATACGCAGTATTTT CSARPLGTDTQYF
NA TRBJ2-6 TRBV5-1 NA TGCGCCAGCAGACAGGCCCCCTCTGGGGCCAACGTCCTGACTTTC CASRQAPSGANVLTF
NA TRBJ2-4 TRBV29-1 NA TGCAGCGTTGAGGGGTGGGCCAAAAACATTCAGTACTTC CSVEGWAKNIQYF
many TRBJ1-6 TRBV10-3 NA TGTGCCATCAGTGAGGCAGAGGGAAATTCACCCCTCCACTTT CAISEAEGNSPLHF
few TRBJ2-5 TRBV10-1 NA TGCGCCAGCAGTGGCCGGACGGGCGAGACCCAGTACTTC CASSGRTGETQYF
NA TRBJ1-2 TRBV20-1 TRBD1 TGCAGTGCTAGAATGGTCGGGACAGGGGGCTCAGGCTACACCTTC CSARMVGTGGSGYTF
NA TRBJ2-3 TRBV29-1 NA TGCAGCGCCGGAGCCCAAGCTGGTAGCACAGATACGCAGTATTTT CSAGAQAGSTDTQYF
few TRBJ2-5 TRBV13 NA TGTGCCAGCAGCTTAGGGGACGAGACCCAGTACTTC CASSLGDETQYF
NA TRBJ1-3 TRBV6-5 NA TGTGCCAGCAGTTACGGAAGAGGATCTGGAAACACCATATATTTT CASSYGRGSGNTIYF
NA TRBJ1-3 TRBV29-1 NA TGCAGCGTTGGGATCGGGGGCACCATATATTTT CSVGIGGTIYF
few TRBJ2-2 TRBV20-1 TRBD2 TGCAGTGCTAGAGATCGACAGAGCGGGAGGGTCTCTCCCGGGGAGCTGTTTTTT CSARDRQSGRVSPGELFF
NA TRBJ2-3 TRBV3-1 TRBD2 TGTGCCAGCAGCCCATATCGACTAGCGGGAGTTTCAGATACGCAGTATTTT CASSPYRLAGVSDTQYF